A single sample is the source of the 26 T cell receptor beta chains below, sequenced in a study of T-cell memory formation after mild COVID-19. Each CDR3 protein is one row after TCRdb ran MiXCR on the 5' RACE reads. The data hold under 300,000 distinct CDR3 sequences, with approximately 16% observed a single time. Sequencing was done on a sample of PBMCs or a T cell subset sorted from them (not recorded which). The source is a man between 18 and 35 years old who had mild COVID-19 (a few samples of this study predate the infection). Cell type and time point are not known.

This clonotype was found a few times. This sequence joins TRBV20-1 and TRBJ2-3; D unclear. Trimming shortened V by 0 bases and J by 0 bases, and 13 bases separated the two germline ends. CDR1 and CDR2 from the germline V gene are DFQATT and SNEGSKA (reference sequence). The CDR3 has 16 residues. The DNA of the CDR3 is TGCAGTGCTAGAGATCCAGGCCACTCTAGCACAGATACGCAGTATTTT. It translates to CSARDPGHSSTDTQYF.

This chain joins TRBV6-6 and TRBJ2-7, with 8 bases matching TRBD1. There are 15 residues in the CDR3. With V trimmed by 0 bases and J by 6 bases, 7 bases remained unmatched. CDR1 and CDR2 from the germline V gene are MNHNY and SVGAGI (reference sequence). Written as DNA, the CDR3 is TGTGCCAGCAGTTACTCGGACAGGGCGGTTGGCGAGCAGTACTTC. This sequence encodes CASSYSDRAVGEQYF.

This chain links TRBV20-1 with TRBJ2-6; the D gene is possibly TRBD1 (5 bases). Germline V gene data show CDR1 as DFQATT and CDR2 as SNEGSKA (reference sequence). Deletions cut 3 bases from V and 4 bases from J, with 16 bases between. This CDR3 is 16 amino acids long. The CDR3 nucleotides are TGCAGTGCTAGCAGAGCGCGTGGGGCCGGGGCCAACGTCCTGACTTTC. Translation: CSASRARGAGANVLTF.

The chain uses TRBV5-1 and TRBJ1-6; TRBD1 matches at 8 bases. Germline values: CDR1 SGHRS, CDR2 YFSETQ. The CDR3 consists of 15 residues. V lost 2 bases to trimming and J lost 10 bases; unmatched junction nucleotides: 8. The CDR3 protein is CASSFQDRGESPLHF. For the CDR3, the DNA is TGCGCCAGCAGCTTCCAAGACAGGGGCGAGTCACCCCTCCACTTT.

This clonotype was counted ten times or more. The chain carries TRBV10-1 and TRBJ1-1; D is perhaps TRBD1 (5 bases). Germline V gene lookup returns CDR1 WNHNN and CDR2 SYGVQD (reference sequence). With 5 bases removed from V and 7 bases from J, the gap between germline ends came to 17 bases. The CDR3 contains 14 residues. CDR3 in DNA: TGCGCCAGCAGTTCTGGGGCTTCAAGGAATGAAGCTTTCTTT. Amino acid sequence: CASSSGASRNEAFF.

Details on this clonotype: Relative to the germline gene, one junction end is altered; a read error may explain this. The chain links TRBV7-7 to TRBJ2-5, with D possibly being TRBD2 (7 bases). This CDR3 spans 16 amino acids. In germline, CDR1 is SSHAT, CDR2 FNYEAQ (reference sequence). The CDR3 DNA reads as TGTGCTAGCAGCTTACACCCAGCGGGACAACCCGGGACCCAGTACTTC. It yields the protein CASSLHPAGQPGTQYF. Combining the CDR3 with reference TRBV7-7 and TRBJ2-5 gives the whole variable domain GAGVSQSPRYKVTKRGQDVTLRCDPISSHATLYWYQQALGQGPEFLTYFNYEAQPDKSGLPSDRFSAERPEGSISTLTIQRTEQRDSAMYRCASSLHPAGQPGTQYFGPGTRLLVL.

CDR3 coding DNA: TGTGCCAGCAGCTTAGGTAGCGGGGGCTCCTACGAGCAGTACGTC. It translates to CASSLGSGGSYEQYV. This rearrangement joins TRBV7-2 to TRBJ2-7; 9 nucleotides agree with TRBD2. This CDR3 comprises 15 residues. V lost 1 base, J lost 0 bases, and 1 base stayed unmatched. Germline-derived CDR1 and CDR2 are SGHTA and FQGNSA.

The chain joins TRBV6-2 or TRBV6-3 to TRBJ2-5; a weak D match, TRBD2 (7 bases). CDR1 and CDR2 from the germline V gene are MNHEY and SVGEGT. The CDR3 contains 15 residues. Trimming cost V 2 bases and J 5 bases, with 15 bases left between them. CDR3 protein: CASSYVAGAGETQYF. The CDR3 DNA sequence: TGTGCCAGCAGTTACGTCGCGGGGGCGGGGGAGACCCAGTACTTC.

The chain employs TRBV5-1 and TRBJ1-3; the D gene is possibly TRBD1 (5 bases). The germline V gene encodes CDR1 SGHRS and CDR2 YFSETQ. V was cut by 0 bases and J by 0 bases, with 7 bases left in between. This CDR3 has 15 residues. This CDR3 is CASSLEQASGNTIYF. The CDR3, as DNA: TGCGCCAGCAGCTTGGAACAGGCCTCTGGAAACACCATATATTTT.

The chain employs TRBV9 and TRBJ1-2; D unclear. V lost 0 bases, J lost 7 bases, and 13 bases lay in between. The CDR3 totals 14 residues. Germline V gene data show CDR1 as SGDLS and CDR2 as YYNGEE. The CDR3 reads CASSVAPTMGGYTF. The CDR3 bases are TGTGCCAGCAGCGTAGCTCCTACCATGGGTGGCTACACCTTC.

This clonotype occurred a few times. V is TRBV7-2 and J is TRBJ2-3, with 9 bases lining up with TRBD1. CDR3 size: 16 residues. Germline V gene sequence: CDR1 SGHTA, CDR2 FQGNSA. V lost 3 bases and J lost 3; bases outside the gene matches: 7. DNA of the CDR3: TGTGCCAGCAGCTTTGGGGCGGGACAGGGTACAGATACGCAGTATTTT. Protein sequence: CASSFGAGQGTDTQYF.

For the CDR3, the DNA is TGTGCCAGCAGCTTCGGGTATGCCAATCAGCCCCAGCATTTT. This translates into CASSFGYANQPQHF. The chain links TRBV7-2 to TRBJ1-5, with unresolved D. Germline V CDR1 and CDR2: SGHTA, FQGNSA. The V gene lost 3 bases and the J gene lost 3 bases, with 9 bases spanning the gap. This CDR3 is built from 14 residues.

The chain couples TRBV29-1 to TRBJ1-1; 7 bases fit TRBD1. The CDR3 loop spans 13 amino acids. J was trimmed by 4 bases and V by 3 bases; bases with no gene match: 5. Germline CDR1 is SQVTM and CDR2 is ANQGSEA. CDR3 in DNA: TGCAGCGTTGATGGCCAGGGGGGCACTGAAGCTTTCTTT. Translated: CSVDGQGGTEAFF.

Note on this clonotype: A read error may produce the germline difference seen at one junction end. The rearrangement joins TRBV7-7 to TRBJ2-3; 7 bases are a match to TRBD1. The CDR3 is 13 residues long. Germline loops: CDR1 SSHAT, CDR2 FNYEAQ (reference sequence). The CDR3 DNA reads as TGTGCTAGCAGCCCGGACAGGCAGGATACGCAGTATTTT. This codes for CASSPDRQDTQYF.

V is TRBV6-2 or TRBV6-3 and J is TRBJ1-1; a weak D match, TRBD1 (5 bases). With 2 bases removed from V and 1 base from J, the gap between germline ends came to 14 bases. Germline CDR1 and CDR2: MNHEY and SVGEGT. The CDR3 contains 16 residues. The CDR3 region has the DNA TGTGCCAGCAGTTACGGTAGGGGTGGGCCGAACACTGAAGCTTTCTTT. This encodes CASSYGRGGPNTEAFF.

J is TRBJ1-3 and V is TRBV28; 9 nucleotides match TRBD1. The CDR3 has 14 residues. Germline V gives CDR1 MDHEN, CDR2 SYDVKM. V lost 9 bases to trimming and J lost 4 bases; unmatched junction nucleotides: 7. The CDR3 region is CASWNRGQGNTIYF. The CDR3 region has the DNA TGTGCCAGTTGGAACAGGGGGCAAGGAAACACCATATATTTT. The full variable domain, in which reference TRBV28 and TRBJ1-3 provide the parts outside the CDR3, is DVKVTQSSRYLVKRTGEKVFLECVQDMDHENMFWYRQDPGLGLRLIYFSYDVKMKEKGDIPEGYSVSREKKERFSLILESASTNQTSMYLCASWNRGQGNTIYFGEGSWLTVV.

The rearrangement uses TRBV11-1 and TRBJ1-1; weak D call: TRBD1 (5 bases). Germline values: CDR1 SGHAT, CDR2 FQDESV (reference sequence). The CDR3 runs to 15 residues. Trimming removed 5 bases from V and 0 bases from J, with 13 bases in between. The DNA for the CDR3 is TGTGCCAGCAGCCGACGGAGGACAATGAACACTGAAGCTTTCTTT. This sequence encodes CASSRRRTMNTEAFF.

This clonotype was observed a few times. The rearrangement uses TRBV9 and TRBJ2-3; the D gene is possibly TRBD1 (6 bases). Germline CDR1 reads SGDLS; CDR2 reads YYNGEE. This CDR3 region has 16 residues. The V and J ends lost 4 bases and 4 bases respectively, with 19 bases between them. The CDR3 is CASSRKQGEYADTQYF. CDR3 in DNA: TGTGCCAGCAGCAGGAAACAGGGAGAGTACGCAGATACGCAGTATTTT.

The CDR3 is CASSWDRGPGANVLTF. As DNA, the CDR3 is TGTGCCAGCAGCTGGGACAGGGGGCCTGGGGCCAACGTCCTGACTTTC. The rearrangement links TRBV6-2 or TRBV6-3 to TRBJ2-6, with 12 bases fitting TRBD1. V dropped 6 bases and J dropped 2; count of bases not matched to a gene: 2. The CDR3 consists of 16 residues. CDR1 and CDR2 from the germline V gene are MNHEY and SVGEGT.

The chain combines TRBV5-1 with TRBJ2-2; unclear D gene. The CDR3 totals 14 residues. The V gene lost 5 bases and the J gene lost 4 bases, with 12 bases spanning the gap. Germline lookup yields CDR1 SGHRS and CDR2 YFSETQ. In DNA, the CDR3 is TGCGCCAGCAGGATAGGGTTGGGCACCGGGGAGCTGTTTTTT. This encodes CASRIGLGTGELFF.

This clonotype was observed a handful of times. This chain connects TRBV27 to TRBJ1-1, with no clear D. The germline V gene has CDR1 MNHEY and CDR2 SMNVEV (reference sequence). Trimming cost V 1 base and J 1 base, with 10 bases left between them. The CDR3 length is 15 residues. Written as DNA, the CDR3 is TGTGCCAGCAGTTTATTCGGCAGAAGGAACACTGAAGCTTTCTTT. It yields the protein CASSLFGRRNTEAFF.

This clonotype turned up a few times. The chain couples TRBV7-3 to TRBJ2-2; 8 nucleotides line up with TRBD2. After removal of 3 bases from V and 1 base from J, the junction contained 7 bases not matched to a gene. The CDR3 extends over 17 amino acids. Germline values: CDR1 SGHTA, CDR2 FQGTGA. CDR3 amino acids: CASSFQAGLGNTGELFF. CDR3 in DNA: TGTGCCAGCAGCTTTCAAGCGGGACTAGGGAACACCGGGGAGCTGTTTTTT.

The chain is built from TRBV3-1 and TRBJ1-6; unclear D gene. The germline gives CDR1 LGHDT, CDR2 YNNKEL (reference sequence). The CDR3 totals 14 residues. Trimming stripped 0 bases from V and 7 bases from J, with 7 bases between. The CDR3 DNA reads TGTGCCAGCAGCCAAGAGGGAAGGAATTCACCCCTCCACTTT. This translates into CASSQEGRNSPLHF. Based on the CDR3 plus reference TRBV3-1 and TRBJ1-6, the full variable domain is DTAVSQTPKYLVTQMGNDKSIKCEQNLGHDTMYWYKQDSKKFLKIMFSYNNKELIINETVPNRFSPKSPDKAHLNLHINSLELGDSAVYFCASSQEGRNSPLHFGNGTRLTVT.

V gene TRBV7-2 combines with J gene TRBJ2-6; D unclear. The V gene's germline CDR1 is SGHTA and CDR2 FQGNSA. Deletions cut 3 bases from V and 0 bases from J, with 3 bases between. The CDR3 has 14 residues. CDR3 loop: CASSFGSGANVLTF. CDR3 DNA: TGTGCCAGCAGCTTCGGCTCTGGGGCCAACGTCCTGACTTTC.

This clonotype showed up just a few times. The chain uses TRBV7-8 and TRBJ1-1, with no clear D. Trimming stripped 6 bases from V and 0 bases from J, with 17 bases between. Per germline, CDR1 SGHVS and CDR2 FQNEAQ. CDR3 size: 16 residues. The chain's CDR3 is CASSGPRARVNTEAFF. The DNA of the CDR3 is TGTGCCAGCAGTGGGCCGCGGGCGAGGGTGAACACTGAAGCTTTCTTT.

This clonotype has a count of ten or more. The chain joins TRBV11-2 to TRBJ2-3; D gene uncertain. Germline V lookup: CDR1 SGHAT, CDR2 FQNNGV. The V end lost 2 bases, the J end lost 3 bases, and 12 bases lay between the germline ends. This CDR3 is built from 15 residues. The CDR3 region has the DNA TGTGCCAGCAGCTTATTGCTAGAGAGTACAGATACGCAGTATTTT. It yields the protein CASSLLLESTDTQYF.